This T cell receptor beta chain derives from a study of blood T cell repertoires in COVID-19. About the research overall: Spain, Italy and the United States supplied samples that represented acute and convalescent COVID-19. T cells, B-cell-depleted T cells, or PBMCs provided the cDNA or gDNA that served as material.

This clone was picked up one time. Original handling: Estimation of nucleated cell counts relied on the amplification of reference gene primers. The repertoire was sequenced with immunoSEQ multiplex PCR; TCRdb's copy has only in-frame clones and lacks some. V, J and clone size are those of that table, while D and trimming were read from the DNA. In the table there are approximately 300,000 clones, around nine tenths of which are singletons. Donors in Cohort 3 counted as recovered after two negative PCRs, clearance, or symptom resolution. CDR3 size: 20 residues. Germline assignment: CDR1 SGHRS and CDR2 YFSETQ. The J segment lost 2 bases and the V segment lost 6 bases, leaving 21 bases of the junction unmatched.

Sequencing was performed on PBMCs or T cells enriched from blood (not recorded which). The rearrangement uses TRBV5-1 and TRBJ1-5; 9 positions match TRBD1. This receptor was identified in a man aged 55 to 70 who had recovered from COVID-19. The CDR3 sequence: CASTASKVPGTGNGNQPQHF. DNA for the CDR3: TGCGCCAGCACCGCATCAAAAGTCCCCGGGACAGGGAATGGCAATCAGCCCCAGCATTTT.